Each of the 25 T cell receptor beta chains below was sequenced from the same sample in a study of early T cells in non-severe SARS-CoV-2 infection. TCRdb re-analysed the 5' RACE reads in MiXCR, keeping a single row per CDR3 protein. The sample shows about 60,000 distinct CDR3 sequences, 9.1% of them seen only once. The source material was whole blood. The receptor set was obtained from an adult who was a healthcare worker with PCR-confirmed SARS-CoV-2 infection or an uninfected control (not recorded which).

V is TRBV27 and J is TRBJ2-5, with D hard to call. The germline V gene encodes CDR1 MNHEY and CDR2 SMNVEV (reference sequence). The V end was cut by 5 bases, the J end by 7 bases, with 26 bases between. This CDR3 has 17 residues. In DNA form, the CDR3 reads TGTGCCAGCAGTCCGGCCCTATGGCGGCAATCGCTGGGGACCCAGTACTTC. It specifies CASSPALWRQSLGTQYF.

The J gene is TRBJ2-7, the V gene TRBV30; possibly TRBD2 for D (5 bases). The CDR3 length is 12 residues. Germline CDR1 is GTSNPN and CDR2 is SVGIG (reference sequence). V was trimmed by 0 bases and J by 4 bases, leaving 7 bases between them. The CDR3 region is CAWSVAGYEQYF. In nucleotides, the CDR3 is TGTGCCTGGAGTGTTGCGGGTTACGAGCAGTACTTC.

This clonotype was seen repeatedly, ten times or more. The chain has TRBV20-1 and TRBJ1-5; D might be TRBD1 (5 bases). Trimming left V 3 bases short and J 5 bases short, with 8 bases between. The germline V gene has CDR1 DFQATT and CDR2 SNEGSKA (reference sequence). This CDR3 contains 12 residues. Here the CDR3 reads CSARMGDQPQHF. CDR3 DNA: TGCAGTGCTAGGATGGGGGATCAGCCCCAGCATTTT.

The rearrangement uses TRBV14 and TRBJ2-7, with 7 bases lining up with TRBD2. CDR3 size: 12 residues. The J segment lost 6 bases and the V segment lost 4 bases, leaving 3 bases of the junction unmatched. Germline CDR1 is SGHDN and CDR2 is FVKESK. The CDR3, as DNA: TGTGCCAGCAGCCGGGAGGGAGGCGAGCAGTACTTC. Residues: CASSREGGEQYF.

In its sample, this clonotype was seen many times. V is TRBV5-1 and J is TRBJ2-3; 9 bases are shared with TRBD2. The CDR3 sequence is 16 residues long. Germline CDR1 SGHRS, CDR2 YFSETQ. Germline trimming cut 4 bases from V and 5 bases from J; bases unmatched to any gene: 11. The CDR3 nucleotides are TGCGCCAGCAGCGTGGGACTAGCCGGCCGTGAAGATACGCAGTATTTT. Its protein product is CASSVGLAGREDTQYF.

This clonotype was counted a few times. The chain carries TRBV7-9 and TRBJ2-7; 8 bases are shared with TRBD2. With V trimmed by 7 bases and J by 7 bases, 6 bases remained unmatched. Germline V gene data show CDR1 as SEHNR and CDR2 as FQNEAQ (reference sequence). The CDR3 is 12 residues long. The CDR3 here is CASMGTRREQYF. The CDR3 region has the DNA TGTGCCAGCATGGGGACTAGGAGGGAGCAGTACTTC.

This clonotype was seen at least ten times. The chain joins TRBV19 to TRBJ2-5; D ambiguous. Germline-derived CDR1 and CDR2 are LNHDA and SQIVND (reference sequence). With 7 bases removed from V and 2 bases from J, the gap between germline ends came to 11 bases. This CDR3 comprises 13 residues. In DNA, the CDR3 is TGTGCCAGTATGAACCCCCTACAAGAGACCCAGTACTTC. This codes for CASMNPLQETQYF.

J is TRBJ2-3 and V is TRBV5-1; the D is unclear. The V gene lost 4 bases and the J gene lost 5 bases, with 8 bases spanning the gap. This CDR3 contains 12 residues. CDR1 and CDR2 (germline): SGHRS, YFSETQ. Here the CDR3 reads CASSEPLDTQYF. CDR3 nucleotides: TGCGCCAGCAGCGAACCCTTAGATACGCAGTATTTT.

This clonotype was detected a few times. V gene TRBV2 combines with J gene TRBJ1-6; 11 bases are a match to TRBD1. The CDR3 length is 15 residues. The J segment lost 6 bases and the V segment lost 6 bases, leaving 4 bases of the junction unmatched. CDR1 SNHLY and CDR2 FYNNEI come from the germline V gene. DNA of the CDR3: TGTGCCAGCAGATGGACAGGGGGCAGTAATTCACCCCTCCACTTT. This gives the protein CASRWTGGSNSPLHF.

This clonotype was counted only a few times. This rearrangement joins TRBV2 to TRBJ2-7, with TRBD2 identical over 13 bases. Germline CDR1 is SNHLY and CDR2 is FYNNEI. V was pared by 5 bases and J by 0 bases, with 4 bases of the junction left unmatched. CDR3 length: 16 residues. The CDR3 loop is CASSMGLAGPSYEQYF. CDR3 nucleotide sequence: TGTGCCAGCAGTATGGGACTAGCGGGACCCTCCTACGAGCAGTACTTC.

The rearrangement links TRBV6-2 or TRBV6-3 to TRBJ2-1; TRBD1 agrees at 9 bases. The germline CDR1 and CDR2 sequences are MNHEY and SVGEGT. V shed 4 bases, J shed 0 bases, and the junction held 13 bases outside the gene matches. The length of the CDR3 is 19 residues. CDR3 nucleotides: TGTGCCAGCAGTTCAGGACAGGGGCGAGGATTAAGCTCCTACAATGAGCAGTTCTTC. Translation gives CASSSGQGRGLSSYNEQFF.

This CDR3 is CASRYRGGETQYF. In nucleotides, the CDR3 is TGTGCCAGCAGATACAGGGGGGGAGAGACCCAGTACTTC. V is TRBV5-5 and J is TRBJ2-5, with D perhaps TRBD1 (8 bases). Germline V gives CDR1 SGHKS, CDR2 YYEKEE (reference sequence). CDR3 length: 13 amino acids. The V gene lost 5 bases and the J gene lost 4 bases, with 12 bases spanning the gap.

V gene TRBV6-1 combines with J gene TRBJ2-5; weak D call: TRBD2 (6 bases). The germline V and J ends were trimmed by 2 bases and 1 base, with 11 bases remaining between them. CDR3 length equals 15 residues. CDR1 and CDR2 (germline): MNHNS, SASEGT. The CDR3 reads CASSEIGGAQETQYF. The CDR3 region has the DNA TGTGCCAGCAGTGAAATCGGAGGGGCCCAAGAGACCCAGTACTTC.

The gene calls are TRBV7-3 and TRBJ2-2, with 8 nucleotides matching TRBD2. Per germline, CDR1 SGHTA and CDR2 FQGTGA. V was clipped by 3 bases and J by 6 bases; unmatched bases: 6. This CDR3 comprises 15 residues. In nucleotides, the CDR3 is TGTGCCAGCAGCTTCAACCGGGAGGGGTCCGGGGAGCTGTTTTTT. Its translation is CASSFNREGSGELFF. Filled out from reference TRBV7-3 and TRBJ2-2, the complete variable domain reads GAGVSQTPSNKVTEKGKYVELRCDPISGHTALYWYRQSLGQGPEFLIYFQGTGAADDSGLPNDRFFAVRPEGSVSTLKIQRTERGDSAVYLCASSFNREGSGELFFGEGSRLTVL.

This rearrangement joins TRBV11-2 to TRBJ2-5; 9 nucleotides line up with TRBD1. Trimming removed 5 bases from V and 3 bases from J; junction bases left unmatched: 4. Germline loops: CDR1 SGHAT, CDR2 FQNNGV. The CDR3 totals 14 residues. CDR3 bases: TGTGCCAGCAGCATCGGGACAGGGAAAGAGACCCAGTACTTC. Translating gives CASSIGTGKETQYF.

This clonotype has at least ten counts. This sequence joins TRBV20-1 and TRBJ2-1; tentatively, D is TRBD2 (5 bases). Germline loops: CDR1 DFQATT, CDR2 SNEGSKA (reference sequence). V was pared by 5 bases and J by 7 bases, with 18 bases between. This CDR3 comprises 14 residues. The DNA for the CDR3 is TGCAGTGCTTATCGGGATCCCAACCTAAATGAGCAGTTCTTC. Amino acids: CSAYRDPNLNEQFF.

The J gene is TRBJ1-2, the V gene TRBV4-2; TRBD1 aligns across 7 bases. The CDR3 loop spans 14 amino acids. V was clipped by 4 bases and J by 3 bases; unmatched bases: 5. From germline, CDR1 is LGHNA and CDR2 YNFKEQ. The CDR3 DNA reads TGTGCCAGCAGCCTGGGACAGCAAGACTATGGCTACACCTTC. Translation: CASSLGQQDYGYTF.

This chain joins TRBV7-9 and TRBJ1-1; 7 bases align to TRBD1. This CDR3 has 14 amino acids. The germline V gene encodes CDR1 SEHNR and CDR2 FQNEAQ (reference sequence). The trim removed 0 bases at V and 4 bases at J, leaving 2 bases unmatched. In DNA form, the CDR3 reads TGTGCCAGCAGCTTAGCTAGGGACAGCACTGAAGCTTTCTTT. It translates to CASSLARDSTEAFF.

This clonotype showed up just a few times. This rearrangement joins TRBV27 to TRBJ2-7, with 9 bases identical to TRBD2. The germline gives CDR1 MNHEY, CDR2 SMNVEV (reference sequence). The CDR3 is 15 amino acids. Losses at the gene ends were 11 bases for V and 2 bases for J; bases not matched to a gene: 13. The DNA for the CDR3 is TGTGCCGGGACGGAATGGACTAGCGCCACCTACGAGCAGTACTTC. This codes for CAGTEWTSATYEQYF.

The J gene is TRBJ2-1, the V gene TRBV7-2, with D possibly TRBD1 on 5 matching bases. Germline assignment: CDR1 SGHTA and CDR2 FQGNSA. The CDR3 loop spans 12 amino acids. Trimming removed 4 bases at V and 8 bases at J, with 9 bases between. CDR3 DNA sequence: TGTGCCAGCAGCTATAAAGGGGATGAGCAGTTCTTC. Encoded protein: CASSYKGDEQFF.

In the case of this clonotype: At one end, the junction sequence differs from germline, possibly due to a read error. The gene calls are TRBV5-1 and TRBJ2-3; D unresolved. Germline CDR1 SGHRS, CDR2 YFSETQ. The CDR3 spans 14 residues. The CDR3 is CASSLVSSTDTQYF. DNA for the CDR3: TGCGCCAGCAGTTTGGTCTCTAGCACAGATACGCAGTATTTT. Based on the CDR3 plus reference TRBV5-1 and TRBJ2-3, the full variable domain is KAGVTQTPRYLIKTRGQQVTLSCSPISGHRSVSWYQQTPGQGLQFLFEYFSETQRNKGNFPGRFSGRQFSNSRSEMNVSTLELGDSALYLCASSLVSSTDTQYFGPGTRLTVL.

In its sample, this clonotype was seen many times. The V and J genes are TRBV6-5 and TRBJ2-5, with TRBD2 matching 10 bases. Germline trimming cut 2 bases from V and 1 base from J; bases unmatched to any gene: 4. Germline V gives CDR1 MNHEY, CDR2 SVGAGI. This CDR3 is 16 amino acids long. DNA of the CDR3: TGTGCCAGCAGTTACAGACTAGCGGGTAGCCAAGAGACCCAGTACTTC. Translated: CASSYRLAGSQETQYF.

This clonotype was recorded a few times. CDR3 bases: TGCAGCGTTGAAAGTCACACCGGGGAGCTGTTTTTT. It yields the protein CSVESHTGELFF. The J gene is TRBJ2-2, the V gene TRBV29-1; D ambiguous. Germline CDR1 and CDR2: SQVTM and ANQGSEA. There are 12 residues in the CDR3. V gave up 2 bases and J gave up 3 bases, with 4 bases separating them.

In regard to this clonotype: A read error is possible here, since a much larger clone lies one base away. In DNA form, the CDR3 reads TGTGCCACCGTCCGGGTGGAGTTTGCCAATGAGCAGTTCTTC. Protein product: CATVRVEFANEQFF. The J gene is TRBJ2-1, the V gene TRBV6-5, with no clear D. The CDR3 spans 14 residues. With 10 bases removed from V and 6 bases from J, the gap between germline ends came to 19 bases. Germline CDR1 is MNHEY and CDR2 is SVGAGI.

The CDR3 reads CASSLDYFEQYF. The CDR3 nucleotides are TGTGCCAGCAGCCTGGACTACTTCGAGCAGTACTTC. The V and J genes are TRBV12-3 or TRBV12-4 and TRBJ2-7; tentatively, D is TRBD2 (6 bases). Trimming stripped 6 bases from V and 6 bases from J, with 12 bases between. There are 12 residues in the CDR3.